These T cell receptor beta chains were read from a single sample in a study of shared clonotypes between healthy human individuals. Assay used: immunoSEQ multiplex PCR; TCRdb lists only in-frame clones, some missing. In the table there are roughly 2 million clones, about 95% of which are singletons. Input material: naive CD8+ T cells sorted from blood. The origin of the receptors is a man between 18 and 35 years old in good health. Both conserved end residues are part of each CDR3. A D gene is named only where the DNA matches it firmly. Only some rows state a clone size, as once, few, many or a class for expanded clones.

TGTGCCAGCAGTTCACCGGGACAGGGGGCTGGTCTCGAGGACACTGAAGCTTTCTTT,CASSSPGQGAGLEDTEAFF,TRBJ1-1,-,TRBD1,TRBV28
TGTGCCAGCAGTTTATCTATTACGCGGGAGGCGGACGGGGAGCTGTTTTTT,CASSLSITREADGELFF,TRBJ2-2,-,TRBD2,TRBV27
TGTGCCAGCAGCCAAGGGACAGGTCCTAGTTCGGATGACACTGAAGCTTTCTTT,CASSQGTGPSSDDTEAFF,TRBJ1-1,-,TRBD1,TRBV14
TGCGCCAGCAGCCAAGATCTGGTTCAGCCCCAGCATTTT,CASSQDLVQPQHF,TRBJ1-5,-,-,TRBV4-3
TGTGCCAGCAGTCTAGGGTTGGGGGAGCAGTACTTC,CASSLGLGEQYF,TRBJ2-7,-,-,TRBV13
TGTGCCAGCAGTGGATGGGGTGACAGGGGGCGCGTCTATGGCTACACCTTC,CASSGWGDRGRVYGYTF,TRBJ1-2,-,TRBD1,TRBV6-1
TGTGCCAGCAGCCAAGGACTCGGGCTCTCCTACGAGCAGTACTTC,CASSQGLGLSYEQYF,TRBJ2-7,-,-,TRBV4-2
TGCAGCGTTGTAGGGGACAGCTATGGCTACACCTTC,CSVVGDSYGYTF,TRBJ1-2,-,TRBD1,TRBV29-1
TGTGCCAGCAGCAGATACCGGGAAGACAGGGCCCAAGAGACCCAGTACTTC,CASSRYREDRAQETQYF,TRBJ2-5,-,TRBD1,TRBV11-1
TGTGCCTGGACCGCAGGGTCAAACACTGAAGCTTTCTTT,CAWTAGSNTEAFF,TRBJ1-1,few,-,TRBV30
TGTGCCACCTTAGGTGCTGGGGCCAACGTCCTGACTTTC,CATLGAGANVLTF,TRBJ2-6,-,-,TRBV27
TGTGCCAGCAGCGTAGCGGCTAGCGACTACGAGCAGTACTTC,CASSVAASDYEQYF,TRBJ2-7,-,-,TRBV9
TGTGCCAGCAGCTTAAGACGGGTGAACACTGAAGCTTTCTTT,CASSLRRVNTEAFF,TRBJ1-1,-,-,TRBV7-8
TGTGCCAGCAGCTTAGGCGCTGGTCAGCCCCAGCATTTT,CASSLGAGQPQHF,TRBJ1-5,-,-,TRBV11-2
TGTGCCAGCAGCGGACTAGCGGGAGAAAATGAGCAGTTCTTC,CASSGLAGENEQFF,TRBJ2-1,-,TRBD2,TRBV2
TGTGCCAGCAGCTTGGAACCGGGACAGGGACCCTACGAGCAGTACTTC,CASSLEPGQGPYEQYF,TRBJ2-7,-,TRBD1,TRBV7-9
TGTGCCAGCAGCTCCCCCAAAATCGGACAGGCCAACACTGAAGCTTTCTTT,CASSSPKIGQANTEAFF,TRBJ1-1,-,TRBD1,TRBV11-2
TGTGCCAGCAGCTTAGACCCCCCTTCTTTACAGGGTCTCACTGAGCAGTTCTTC,CASSLDPPSLQGLTEQFF,TRBJ2-1,-,-,TRBV11-2
TGTGCCAGCAGTTCCACGATCTACGAGCAGTACTTC,CASSSTIYEQYF,TRBJ2-7,-,-,TRBV27
TGTGCCAGCAGCCTTACCGGGGACAATTCACCCCTCCACTTT,CASSLTGDNSPLHF,TRBJ1-6,-,-,TRBV9
TGCGCCAGCAGTGGGAGCGGGGGCTTTAGCGGGGAGCTGTTTTTT,CASSGSGGFSGELFF,TRBJ2-2,-,TRBD2,TRBV10-1
TGTGCCAGCAGCTTGGGGGGGTACCCCTACAATGAGCAGTTCTTC,CASSLGGYPYNEQFF,TRBJ2-1,once,-,TRBV5-6
TGTGCCAGCAGTGAATGGCCTAGCGGGGTTTCGGAGCAGTACTTC,CASSEWPSGVSEQYF,TRBJ2-7,-,TRBD2,TRBV6-1